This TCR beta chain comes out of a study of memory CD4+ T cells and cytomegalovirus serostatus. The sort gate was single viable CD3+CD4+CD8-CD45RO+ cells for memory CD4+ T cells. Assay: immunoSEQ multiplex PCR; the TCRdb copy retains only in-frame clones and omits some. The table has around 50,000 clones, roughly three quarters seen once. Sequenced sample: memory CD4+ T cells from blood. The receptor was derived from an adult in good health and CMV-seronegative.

The CDR3: CASSLAAVREAFF. CDR3 in DNA: TGTGCCAGCAGTTTAGCGGCAGTCCGGGAAGCTTTCTTT. V gene TRBV28 combines with J gene TRBJ1-1; D uncertain. This CDR3 has 13 amino acids. Germline V lookup: CDR1 MDHEN, CDR2 SYDVKM. Trimming cost V 2 bases and J 8 bases, with 12 bases left between them.